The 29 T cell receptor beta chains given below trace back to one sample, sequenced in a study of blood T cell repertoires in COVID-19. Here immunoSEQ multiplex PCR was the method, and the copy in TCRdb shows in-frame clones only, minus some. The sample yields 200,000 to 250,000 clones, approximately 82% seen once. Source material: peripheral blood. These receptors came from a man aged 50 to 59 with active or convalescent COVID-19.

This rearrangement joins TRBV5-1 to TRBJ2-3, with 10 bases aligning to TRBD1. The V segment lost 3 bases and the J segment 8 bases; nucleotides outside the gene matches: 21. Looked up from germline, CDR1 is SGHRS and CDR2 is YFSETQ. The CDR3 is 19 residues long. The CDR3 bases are TGCGCCAGCAGCTCCGTCCCGGGACAGGGGTCAGGGCCCTTAAGTACGCAGTATTTT. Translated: CASSSVPGQGSGPLSTQYF.

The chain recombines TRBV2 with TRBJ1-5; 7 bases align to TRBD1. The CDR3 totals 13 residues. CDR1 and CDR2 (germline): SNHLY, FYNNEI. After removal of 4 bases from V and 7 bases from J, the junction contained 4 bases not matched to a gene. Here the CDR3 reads CASSVGQSQPQHF. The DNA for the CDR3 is TGTGCCAGCAGTGTGGGACAGTCCCAGCCCCAGCATTTT.

CDR3 sequence reads: CASGGQIRVTEAFF. CDR3 DNA: TGTGCCAGCGGAGGACAGATTCGGGTCACTGAAGCTTTCTTT. The V and J genes are TRBV6-5 and TRBJ1-1, with D possibly matching TRBD1 (6 bases). V lost 8 bases, J lost 4 bases, and 17 bases lay in between. Germline lookup yields CDR1 MNHEY and CDR2 SVGAGI. The CDR3 is made up of 14 amino acids.

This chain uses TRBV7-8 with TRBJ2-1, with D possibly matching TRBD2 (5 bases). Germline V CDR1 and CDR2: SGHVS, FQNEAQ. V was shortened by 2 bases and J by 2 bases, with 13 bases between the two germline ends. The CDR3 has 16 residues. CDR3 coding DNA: TGTGCCAGCAGCTTACCATGGGGAGACGCCTACAATGAGCAGTTCTTC. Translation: CASSLPWGDAYNEQFF.

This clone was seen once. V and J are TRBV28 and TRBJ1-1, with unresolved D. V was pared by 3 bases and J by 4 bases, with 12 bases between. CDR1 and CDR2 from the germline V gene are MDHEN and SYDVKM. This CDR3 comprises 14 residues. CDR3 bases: TGTGCCAGCAGTTTTAGCCCCGGGATCACTGAAGCTTTCTTT. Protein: CASSFSPGITEAFF.

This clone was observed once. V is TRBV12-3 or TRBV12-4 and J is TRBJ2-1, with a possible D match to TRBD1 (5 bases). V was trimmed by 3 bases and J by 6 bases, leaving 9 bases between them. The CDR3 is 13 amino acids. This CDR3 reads CASSFRVSNEQFF. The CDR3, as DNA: TGTGCCAGCAGTTTCAGGGTAAGCAATGAGCAGTTCTTC.

The CDR3 is CSAQGGQNTYNEQFF. As DNA, the CDR3 is TGCAGCGCCCAGGGGGGACAGAATACCTACAATGAGCAGTTCTTC. This sequence joins TRBV29-1 and TRBJ2-1, with D tentatively TRBD1 (7 bases). The CDR3 spans 15 residues. Germline V CDR1 and CDR2: SQVTM, ANQGSEA. V lost 7 bases and J lost 2, with 18 bases in between.

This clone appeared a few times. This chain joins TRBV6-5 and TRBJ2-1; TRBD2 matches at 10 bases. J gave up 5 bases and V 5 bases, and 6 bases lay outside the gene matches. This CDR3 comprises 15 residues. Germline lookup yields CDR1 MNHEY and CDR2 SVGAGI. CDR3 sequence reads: CASSLAGVTHNEQFF. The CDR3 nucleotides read TGTGCCAGCAGTCTAGCGGGAGTTACACACAATGAGCAGTTCTTC.

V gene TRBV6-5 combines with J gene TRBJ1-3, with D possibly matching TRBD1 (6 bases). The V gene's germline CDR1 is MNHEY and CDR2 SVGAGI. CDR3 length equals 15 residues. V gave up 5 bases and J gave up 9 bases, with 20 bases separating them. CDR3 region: CASSLQAGAGGTIYF. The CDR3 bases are TGTGCCAGCAGTCTACAAGCGGGGGCCGGCGGCACCATATATTTT.

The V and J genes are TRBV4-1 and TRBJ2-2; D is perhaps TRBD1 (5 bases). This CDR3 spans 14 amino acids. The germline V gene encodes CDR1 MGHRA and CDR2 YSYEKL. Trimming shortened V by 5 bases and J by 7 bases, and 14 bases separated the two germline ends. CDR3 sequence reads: CASSARDANGELFF. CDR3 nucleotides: TGCGCCAGCAGCGCCAGGGATGCGAACGGGGAGCTGTTTTTT.

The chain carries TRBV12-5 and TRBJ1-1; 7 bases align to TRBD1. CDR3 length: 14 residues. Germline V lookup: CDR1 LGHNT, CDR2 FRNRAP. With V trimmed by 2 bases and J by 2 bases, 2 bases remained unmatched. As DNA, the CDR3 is TGTGCTAGTGGTTTGCGACAGGGTAACACTGAAGCTTTCTTT. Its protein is CASGLRQGNTEAFF.

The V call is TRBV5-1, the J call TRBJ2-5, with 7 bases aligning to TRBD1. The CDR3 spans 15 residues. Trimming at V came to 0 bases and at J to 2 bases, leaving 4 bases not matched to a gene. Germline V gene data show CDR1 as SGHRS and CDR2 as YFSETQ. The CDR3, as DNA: TGCGCCAGCAGCTTGGGCAGGGGGTGGCAAGAGACCCAGTACTTC. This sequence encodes CASSLGRGWQETQYF. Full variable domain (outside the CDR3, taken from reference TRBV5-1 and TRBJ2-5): KAGVTQTPRYLIKTRGQQVTLSCSPISGHRSVSWYQQTPGQGLQFLFEYFSETQRNKGNFPGRFSGRQFSNSRSEMNVSTLELGDSALYLCASSLGRGWQETQYFGPGTRLLVL.

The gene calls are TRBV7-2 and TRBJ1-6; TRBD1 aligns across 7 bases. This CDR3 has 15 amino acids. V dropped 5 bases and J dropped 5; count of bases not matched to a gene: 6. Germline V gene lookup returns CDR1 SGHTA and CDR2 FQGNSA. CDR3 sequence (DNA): TGTGCCAGCAGCGGGTGGGACAGTAATAATTCACCCCTCCACTTT. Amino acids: CASSGWDSNNSPLHF.

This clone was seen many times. CDR3: CASRDSGASTDTQYF. As DNA, the CDR3 is TGTGCCAGCAGGGATAGCGGAGCTAGCACAGATACGCAGTATTTT. The chain is built from TRBV27 and TRBJ2-3, with a weak D call TRBD2 (6 bases). The CDR3 loop spans 15 amino acids. Trimming pared 6 bases from V and 0 bases from J, leaving 13 bases between. CDR1 is MNHEY, CDR2 SMNVEV, per germline (reference sequence).

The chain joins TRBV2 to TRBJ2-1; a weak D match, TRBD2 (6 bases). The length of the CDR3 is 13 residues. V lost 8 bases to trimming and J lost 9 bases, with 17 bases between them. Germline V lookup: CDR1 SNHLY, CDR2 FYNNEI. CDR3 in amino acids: CASSGGIRGEQFF. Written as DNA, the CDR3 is TGTGCCAGCTCTGGGGGGATAAGGGGTGAGCAGTTCTTC.

Written as DNA, the CDR3 is TGTGCCAGCAGCCTTGCGATGGGACAGTCGCAGTTCTTC. Amino acid sequence: CASSLAMGQSQFF. The chain uses TRBV7-3 and TRBJ2-1; 7 nucleotides match TRBD1. Germline lookup yields CDR1 SGHTA and CDR2 FQGTGA. The ends lost 5 bases at V and 12 bases at J; junction bases unmatched: 10. The CDR3 runs to 13 residues.

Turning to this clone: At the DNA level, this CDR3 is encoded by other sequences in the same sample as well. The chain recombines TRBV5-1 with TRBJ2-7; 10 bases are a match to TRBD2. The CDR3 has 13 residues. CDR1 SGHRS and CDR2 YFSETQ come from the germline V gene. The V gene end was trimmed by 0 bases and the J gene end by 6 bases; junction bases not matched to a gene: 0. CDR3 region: CASSLGLAGEQYF. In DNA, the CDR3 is TGCGCCAGCAGCTTGGGACTAGCGGGCGAGCAGTACTTC.

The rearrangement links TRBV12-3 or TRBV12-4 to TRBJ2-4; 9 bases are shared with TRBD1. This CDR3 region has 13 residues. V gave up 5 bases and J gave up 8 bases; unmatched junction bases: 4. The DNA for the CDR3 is TGTGCCAGCAGTACGGGGACAGGGTACATTCAGTACTTC. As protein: CASSTGTGYIQYF.

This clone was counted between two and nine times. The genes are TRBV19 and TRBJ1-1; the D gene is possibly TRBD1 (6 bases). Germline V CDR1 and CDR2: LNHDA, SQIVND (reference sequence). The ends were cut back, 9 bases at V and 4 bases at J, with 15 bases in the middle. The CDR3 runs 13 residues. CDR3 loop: CASVADSFTEAFF. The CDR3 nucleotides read TGTGCCAGCGTGGCGGACAGCTTCACTGAAGCTTTCTTT.

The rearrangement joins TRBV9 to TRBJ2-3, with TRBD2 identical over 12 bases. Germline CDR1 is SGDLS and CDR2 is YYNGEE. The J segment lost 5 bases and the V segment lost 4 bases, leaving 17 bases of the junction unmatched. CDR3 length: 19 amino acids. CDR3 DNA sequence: TGTGCCAGCAGCCCAGTAGTGACTAGCGGGAGCTTTGGGGGAGATACGCAGTATTTT. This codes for CASSPVVTSGSFGGDTQYF.

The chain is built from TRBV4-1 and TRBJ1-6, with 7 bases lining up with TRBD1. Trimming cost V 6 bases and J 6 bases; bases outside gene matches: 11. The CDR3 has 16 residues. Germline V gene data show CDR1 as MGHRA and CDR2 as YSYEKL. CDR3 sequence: CASRVGQQVGNSPLHF. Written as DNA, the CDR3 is TGCGCCAGCAGGGTGGGACAGCAGGTCGGTAATTCACCCCTCCACTTT.

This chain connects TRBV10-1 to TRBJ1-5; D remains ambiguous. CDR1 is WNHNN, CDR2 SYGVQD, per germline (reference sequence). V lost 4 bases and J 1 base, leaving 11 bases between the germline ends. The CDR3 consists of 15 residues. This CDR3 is CASSVAITSNQPQHF. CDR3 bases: TGCGCCAGCAGTGTGGCAATCACGAGCAATCAGCCCCAGCATTTT.

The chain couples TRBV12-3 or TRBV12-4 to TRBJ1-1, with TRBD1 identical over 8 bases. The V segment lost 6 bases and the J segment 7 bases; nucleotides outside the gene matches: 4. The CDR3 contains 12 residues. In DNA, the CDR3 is TGTGCCAGCAGACCTGACAGGGGTGAAGCTTTCTTT. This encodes CASRPDRGEAFF.

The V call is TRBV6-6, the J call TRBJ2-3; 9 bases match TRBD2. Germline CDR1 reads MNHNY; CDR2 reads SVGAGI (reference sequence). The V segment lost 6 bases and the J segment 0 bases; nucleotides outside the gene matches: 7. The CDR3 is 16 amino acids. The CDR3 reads CASRGLAGLSTDTQYF. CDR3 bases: TGTGCCAGCAGAGGCCTAGCGGGATTAAGCACAGATACGCAGTATTTT.

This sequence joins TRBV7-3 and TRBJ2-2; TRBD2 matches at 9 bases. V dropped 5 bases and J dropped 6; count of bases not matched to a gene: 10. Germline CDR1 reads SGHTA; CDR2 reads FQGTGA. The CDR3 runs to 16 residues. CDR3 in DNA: TGTGCCAGCAGCCCCGCGGGGAGCGGGAGGCCCGGGGAGCTGTTTTTT. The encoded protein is CASSPAGSGRPGELFF.

CDR3 DNA: TGTGCCAGCAGCGCCGGACAGGGGGCGTCTTACGAGCAGTACTTC. It is translated as CASSAGQGASYEQYF. The rearrangement uses TRBV9 and TRBJ2-7; 11 bases match TRBD1. Germline CDR1 SGDLS, CDR2 YYNGEE. V shed 3 bases, J shed 4 bases, and the junction held 6 bases outside the gene matches. There are 15 residues in the CDR3.

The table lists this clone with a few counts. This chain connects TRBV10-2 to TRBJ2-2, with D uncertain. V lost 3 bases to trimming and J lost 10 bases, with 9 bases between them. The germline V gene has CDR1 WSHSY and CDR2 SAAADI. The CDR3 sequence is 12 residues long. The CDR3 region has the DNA TGCGCCAGCAGTGACGTGGGCCCGGAGCTGTTTTTT. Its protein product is CASSDVGPELFF.

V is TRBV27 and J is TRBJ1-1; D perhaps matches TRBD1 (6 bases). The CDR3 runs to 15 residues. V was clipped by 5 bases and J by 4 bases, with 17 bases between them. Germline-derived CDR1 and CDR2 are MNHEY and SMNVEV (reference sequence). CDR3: CASSNYRALATEAFF. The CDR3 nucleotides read TGTGCCAGCAGTAATTACAGGGCTTTGGCCACTGAAGCTTTCTTT.

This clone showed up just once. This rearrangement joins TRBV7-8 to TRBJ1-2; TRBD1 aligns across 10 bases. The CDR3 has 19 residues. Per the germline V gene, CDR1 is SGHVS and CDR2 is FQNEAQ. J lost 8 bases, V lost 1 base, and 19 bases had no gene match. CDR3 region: CASSLEVGGTGVPSGGYTF. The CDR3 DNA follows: TGTGCCAGCAGCTTAGAGGTCGGCGGGACAGGGGTCCCCTCGGGGGGCTACACCTTC.